This T cell receptor (beta chain) was observed in a study of T cells after yellow fever vaccination. Study outcomes and limitations: Booster samples showed a return of most primary-vaccination clones (approximately 95% CD4, 88% CD8). Overlap between CD4 and CD8 compartments was detected for a small share of clonotypes.

TCRdb recomputed calls from the 5' RACE reads with MiXCR, one row per CDR3 protein. This sample has more than 300,000 distinct CDR3 sequences, with roughly 10% found just once. In regard to this clonotype: Its antigen is currently unknown.

Trimming shortened V by 1 base and J by 7 bases, and 10 bases separated the two germline ends. The CDR3 has 13 residues. Germline assignment: CDR1 GTSNPN and CDR2 SVGIG (reference sequence). This specimen consisted of CD4+ T cells sorted from PBMCs, obtained 45 days after the yellow fever booster vaccination. The receptor was derived from a man aged 18 to 30 who received the YFV17D yellow fever vaccine. The chain combines TRBV30 with TRBJ1-4; possible D gene TRBD1, 6 bases. The CDR3, as DNA: TGTGCCTGGAGTGGCGGGACAACTGAAAAACTGTTTTTT. Residues: CAWSGGTTEKLFF.